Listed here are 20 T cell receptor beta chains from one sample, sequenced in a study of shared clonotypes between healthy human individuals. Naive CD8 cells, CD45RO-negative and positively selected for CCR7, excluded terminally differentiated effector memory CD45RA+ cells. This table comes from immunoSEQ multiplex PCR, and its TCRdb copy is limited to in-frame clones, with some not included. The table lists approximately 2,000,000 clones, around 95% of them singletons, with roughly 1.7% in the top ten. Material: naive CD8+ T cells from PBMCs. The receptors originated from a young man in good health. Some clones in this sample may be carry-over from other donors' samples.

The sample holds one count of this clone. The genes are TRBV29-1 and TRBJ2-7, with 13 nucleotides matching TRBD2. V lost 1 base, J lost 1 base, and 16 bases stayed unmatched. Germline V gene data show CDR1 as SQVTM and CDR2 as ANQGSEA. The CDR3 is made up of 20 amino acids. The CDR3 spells CSVEGSPGLAGSLGSYEQYF. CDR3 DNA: TGCAGCGTTGAAGGGAGTCCGGGACTAGCGGGATCTCTCGGATCCTACGAGCAGTACTTC.

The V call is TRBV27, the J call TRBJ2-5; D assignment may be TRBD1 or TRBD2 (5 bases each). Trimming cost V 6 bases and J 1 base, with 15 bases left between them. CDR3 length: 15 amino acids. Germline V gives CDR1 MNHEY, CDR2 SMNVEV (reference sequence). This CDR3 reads CASSQRDGSQETQYF. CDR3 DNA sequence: TGTGCCAGCAGCCAAAGGGACGGTTCCCAAGAGACCCAGTACTTC.

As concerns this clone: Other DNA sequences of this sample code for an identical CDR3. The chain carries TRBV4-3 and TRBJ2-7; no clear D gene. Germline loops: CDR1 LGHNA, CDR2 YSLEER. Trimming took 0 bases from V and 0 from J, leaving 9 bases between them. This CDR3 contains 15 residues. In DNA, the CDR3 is TGCGCCAGCAGCCAAGATTGGGCTAGCTCCTACGAGCAGTACTTC. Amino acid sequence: CASSQDWASSYEQYF.

The CDR3, as DNA: TGTGCCAGCAGTTACGGGAGGGCTAGCGGCTACTACGAGCAGTACTTC. Translation: CASSYGRASGYYEQYF. This chain links TRBV6-5 with TRBJ2-5; 7 bases are a match to TRBD2. The DNA end is a closer match to TRBJ2-7, so the J assignment may be wrong. CDR1 and CDR2 from the germline V gene are MNHEY and SVGAGI. This CDR3 contains 16 residues.

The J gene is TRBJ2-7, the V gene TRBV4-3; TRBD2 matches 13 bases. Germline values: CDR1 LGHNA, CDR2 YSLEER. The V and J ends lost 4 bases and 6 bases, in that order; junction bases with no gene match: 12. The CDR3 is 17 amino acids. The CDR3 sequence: CASSLRTSGSLKSEQYF. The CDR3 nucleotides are TGCGCCAGCAGCCTCCGGACTAGCGGGAGTTTGAAGAGCGAGCAGTACTTC.

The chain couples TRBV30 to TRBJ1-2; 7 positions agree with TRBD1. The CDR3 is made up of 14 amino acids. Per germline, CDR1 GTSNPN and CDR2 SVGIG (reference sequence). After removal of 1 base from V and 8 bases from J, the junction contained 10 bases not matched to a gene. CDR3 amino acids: CAWSDRGGGIGYTF. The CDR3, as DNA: TGTGCCTGGAGTGACCGGGGAGGGGGCATAGGCTACACCTTC.

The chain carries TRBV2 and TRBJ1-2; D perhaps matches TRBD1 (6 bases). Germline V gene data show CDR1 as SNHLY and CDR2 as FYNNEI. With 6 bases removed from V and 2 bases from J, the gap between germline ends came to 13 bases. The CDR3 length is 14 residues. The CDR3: CASRFLGGNYGYTF. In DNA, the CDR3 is TGTGCCAGCAGGTTCCTAGGGGGAAACTATGGCTACACCTTC. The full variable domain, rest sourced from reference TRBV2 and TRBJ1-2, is EPEVTQTPSHQVTQMGQEVILRCVPISNHLYFYWYRQILGQKVEFLVSFYNNEISEKSEIFDDQFSVERPDGSNFTLKIRSTKLEDSAMYFCASRFLGGNYGYTFGSGTRLTVV.

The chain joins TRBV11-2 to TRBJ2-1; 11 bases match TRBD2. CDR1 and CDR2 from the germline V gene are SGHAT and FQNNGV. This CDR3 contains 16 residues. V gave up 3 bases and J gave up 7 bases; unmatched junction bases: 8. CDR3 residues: CASSFQPGLADNEQFF. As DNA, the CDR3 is TGTGCCAGCAGCTTTCAGCCGGGACTAGCGGATAATGAGCAGTTCTTC.

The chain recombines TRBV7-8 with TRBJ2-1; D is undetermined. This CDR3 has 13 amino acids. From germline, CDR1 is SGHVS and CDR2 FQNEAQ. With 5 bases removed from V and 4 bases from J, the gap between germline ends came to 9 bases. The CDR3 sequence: CASSQVGYNEQFF. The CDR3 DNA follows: TGTGCCAGCAGCCAGGTGGGTTACAATGAGCAGTTCTTC.

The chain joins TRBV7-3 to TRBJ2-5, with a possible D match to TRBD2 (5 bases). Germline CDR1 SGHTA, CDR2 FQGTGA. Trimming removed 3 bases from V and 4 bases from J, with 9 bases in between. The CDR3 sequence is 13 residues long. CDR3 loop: CASSFLEGETQYF. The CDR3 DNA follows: TGTGCCAGCAGCTTCCTCGAGGGAGAGACCCAGTACTTC.

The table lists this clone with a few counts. CDR3 region: CASSLGISNTEAFF. The CDR3 DNA reads as TGTGCCAGCAGCCTAGGGATTAGTAACACTGAAGCTTTCTTT. The chain carries TRBV28 and TRBJ1-1; D remains unclear. The V end lost 6 bases, the J end lost 2 bases, and 13 bases lay between the germline ends. CDR1 is MDHEN and CDR2 is SYDVKM in the germline V gene. This CDR3 spans 14 amino acids.

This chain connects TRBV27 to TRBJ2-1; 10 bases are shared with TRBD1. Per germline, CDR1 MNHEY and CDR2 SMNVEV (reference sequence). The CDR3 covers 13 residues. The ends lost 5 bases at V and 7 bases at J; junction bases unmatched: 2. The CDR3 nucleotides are TGTGCCAGCAGTCCGGGACAGGGGAATGAGCAGTTCTTC. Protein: CASSPGQGNEQFF.

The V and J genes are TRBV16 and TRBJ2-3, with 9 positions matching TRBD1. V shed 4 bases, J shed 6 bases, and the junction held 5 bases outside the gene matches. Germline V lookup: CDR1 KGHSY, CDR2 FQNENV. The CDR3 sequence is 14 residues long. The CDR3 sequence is CASSRGQGSDTQYF. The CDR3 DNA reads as TGTGCCAGCAGCCGGGGACAGGGATCGGATACGCAGTATTTT.

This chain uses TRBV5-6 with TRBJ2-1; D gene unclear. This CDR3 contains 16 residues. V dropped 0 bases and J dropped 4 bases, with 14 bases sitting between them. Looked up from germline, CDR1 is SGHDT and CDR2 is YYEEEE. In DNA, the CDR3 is TGTGCCAGCAGCTTGGATTTCTCAACCCTATACAATGAGCAGTTCTTC. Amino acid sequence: CASSLDFSTLYNEQFF.

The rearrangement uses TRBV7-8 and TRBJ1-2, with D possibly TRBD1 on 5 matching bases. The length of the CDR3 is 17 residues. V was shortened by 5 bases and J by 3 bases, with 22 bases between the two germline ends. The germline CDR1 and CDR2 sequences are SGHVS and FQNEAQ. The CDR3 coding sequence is TGTGCCAGCAGCGAGGGGCGGAATGGAATTACCGACTATGGCTACACCTTC. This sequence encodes CASSEGRNGITDYGYTF.

CDR3 bases: TGTGCCAGTAGTGCCTACCGGGACAGAGAAAAACTGTTTTTT. This codes for CASSAYRDREKLFF. The genes are TRBV19 and TRBJ1-4, with 7 nucleotides matching TRBD1. From germline, CDR1 is LNHDA and CDR2 SQIVND (reference sequence). The CDR3 sequence is 14 residues long. Trimming took 5 bases from V and 8 from J; bases not matched to a gene: 8. Full variable domain (rest looked up from reference TRBV19 and TRBJ1-4): DGGITQSPKYLFRKEGQNVTLSCEQNLNHDAMYWYRQDPGQGLRLIYYSQIVNDFQKGDIAEGYSVSREKKESFPLTVTSAQKNPTAFYLCASSAYRDREKLFFGSGTQLSVL.

The CDR3 here is CASTVAGVPGNEQFF. The CDR3 coding sequence is TGTGCCAGCACCGTAGCGGGAGTCCCGGGGAATGAGCAGTTCTTC. The chain links TRBV27 to TRBJ2-1; 9 bases fit TRBD2. Trimming removed 7 bases from V and 7 bases from J; junction bases left unmatched: 11. CDR1 MNHEY and CDR2 SMNVEV come from the germline V gene (reference sequence). This CDR3 is 15 amino acids long.

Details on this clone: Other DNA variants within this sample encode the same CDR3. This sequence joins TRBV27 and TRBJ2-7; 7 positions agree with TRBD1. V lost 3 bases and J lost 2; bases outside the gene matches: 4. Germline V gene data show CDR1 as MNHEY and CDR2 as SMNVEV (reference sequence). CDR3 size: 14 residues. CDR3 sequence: CASSFVQGAYEQYF. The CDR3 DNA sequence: TGTGCCAGCAGTTTCGTGCAGGGGGCCTACGAGCAGTACTTC.

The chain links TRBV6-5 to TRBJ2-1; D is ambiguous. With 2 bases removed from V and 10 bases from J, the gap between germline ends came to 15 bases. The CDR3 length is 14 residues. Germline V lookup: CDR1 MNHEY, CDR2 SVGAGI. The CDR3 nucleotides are TGTGCCAGCAGTTACAGGACCCCCCCTAACGAGCAGTTCTTC. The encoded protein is CASSYRTPPNEQFF.

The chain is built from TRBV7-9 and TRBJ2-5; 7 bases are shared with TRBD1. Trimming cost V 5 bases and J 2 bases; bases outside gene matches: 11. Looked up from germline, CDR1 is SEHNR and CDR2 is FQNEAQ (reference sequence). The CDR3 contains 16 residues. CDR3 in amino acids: CASSHSPGTEQETQYF. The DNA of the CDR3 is TGTGCCAGCAGCCATTCCCCCGGGACAGAGCAAGAGACCCAGTACTTC.